These T cell receptor beta chains were read from a single sample in a study of shared clonotypes between healthy human individuals. Produced via immunoSEQ multiplex PCR; TCRdb's table is partial and in-frame only. This sample has 980,000 or so clones, with over 75% found just once. Sequenced: memory CD4+ T cells sorted from blood. All receptors come from a man in his late teens or twenties in good health. The CDR3 runs from the conserved cysteine through the conserved F or W. The order of the fields is D gene, V gene, clone size, J gene, CDR3 DNA, CDR3 protein. D genes are given only for firm matches. Part of the rows lack a size; the others show once, few, many or a class for expanded clones.

TRBD1	TRBV28	few	TRBJ1-2	TGTGCCAGCAGAACCGGGACAGGAGGTAGTAACTATGGCTACACCTTC	CASRTGTGGSNYGYTF
NA	TRBV1	NA	TRBJ2-3	TGCACCAGCAGGAAGGGAGGCGGCACAGATACGCAGTATTTT	CTSRKGGGTDTQYF
NA	TRBV11-2	NA	TRBJ1-1	TGTGCCAGCAGCTTAAGTTCAGGGCTCCGTGAGTCTTTCTTT	CASSLSSGLRESFF
NA	TRBV6-1	NA	TRBJ1-4	TGTGCCAGCAGTGAGGTCGGCGGCGCGGGGGAAAAACTGTTTTTT	CASSEVGGAGEKLFF
NA	TRBV5-5	NA	TRBJ1-5	TGTGCCAGCAGCTTGGAGATGGGTGTTCAGCCCCAGCATTTT	CASSLEMGVQPQHF
NA	TRBV5-1	NA	TRBJ2-7	TGCGCCAGCAGCTTGGTGGCGCCAGGGGCCCTATCCTACGAGCAGTACTTC	CASSLVAPGALSYEQYF
NA	TRBV12-5	NA	TRBJ2-5	TGTGCTAGTGGTTTGTGGACACCGCAAGAGACCCAGTACTTC	CASGLWTPQETQYF
TRBD1	TRBV29-1	NA	TRBJ1-2	TGCAGCGCAACAGGGGGTATAAACTATGGCTACACCTTC	CSATGGINYGYTF
NA	TRBV29-1	NA	TRBJ1-1	TGCAGCGTTGGCAGGCCCTTGGGGGAACGAACTGAAGCTTTCTTT	CSVGRPLGERTEAFF
TRBD1	TRBV5-4	NA	TRBJ2-5	TGTGCCAGCAGCAAAGGGACAGGGCAAAGAGAGACCCAGTACTTC	CASSKGTGQRETQYF
TRBD2	TRBV7-2	once	TRBJ2-5	TGTGCCAGCAGCTTCAAGACTAGCGGGAAATCAACCCAGTACTTC	CASSFKTSGKSTQYF
TRBD1	TRBV10-3	NA	TRBJ1-1	TGTGCCATCAGTGCCGGATTCACAGGGGGAATCACTGAAGCTTTCTTT	CAISAGFTGGITEAFF
NA	TRBV30	few	TRBJ2-7	TGTGCCTGGAGTGTCGGAGCGGAGCAGTACTTC	CAWSVGAEQYF
NA	TRBV19	NA	TRBJ2-1	TGTGCCAGTAGTATTGGACGGGTGAATGAGCAGTTCTTC	CASSIGRVNEQFF
NA	TRBV4-3	many	TRBJ1-6	TGCGCCAGCAGCCAAGAACACAGCCCCTCCTATAATTCACCCCTCCACTTT	CASSQEHSPSYNSPLHF
NA	TRBV27	NA	TRBJ2-3	TGTGCCAGCCGCAGGGCCACTACGCAGTATTTT	CASRRATTQYF
NA	TRBV19	NA	TRBJ1-1	TGTGCCAGTGTCCCTCGGGGCAGGGCAGGGAACACTGAAGCTTTCTTT	CASVPRGRAGNTEAFF
NA	TRBV9	NA	TRBJ2-2	TGTGCCAGCAGCGGCCAGGGATACTCGAACACCGGGGAGCTGTTTTTT	CASSGQGYSNTGELFF
NA	TRBV7-9	NA	TRBJ1-2	TGTGCCAGCAGCTTAGGATTTTCCCGATATGGCTACACCTTC	CASSLGFSRYGYTF
TRBD1	TRBV14	NA	TRBJ1-2	TGTGCCAGCAGCCTCAACCAGGGGGGAAACTATGGCTACACCTTC	CASSLNQGGNYGYTF
NA	TRBV5-4	NA	TRBJ2-1	TGTGCCAGCAGCGCGGGACTCTTCCTCAGCGATGAGCAGTTCTTC	CASSAGLFLSDEQFF
NA	TRBV12-1	many	TRBJ2-5	TGTGCCAGCAGCTTTTCACCGGGAAAAGAGACCCAGTACTTC	CASSFSPGKETQYF
NA	TRBV11-2	NA	TRBJ1-1	TGTGCCAGCAGTCTCATGCAGGCTGAAGCTTTCTTT	CASSLMQAEAFF
NA	TRBV5-8	NA	TRBJ2-7	TGTGCCAGCAGCTTTTCGCGGGGTGGGACCTACGAGCAGTACTTC	CASSFSRGGTYEQYF
NA	TRBV30	NA	TRBJ2-2	TGTGCCTGGAGTGAGGGGGGGAGCACCGGGGAGCTGTTTTTT	CAWSEGGSTGELFF
TRBD2	TRBV5-4	NA	TRBJ2-3	TGTGCCAGCAGCCCCCCGGGACTAGCGGGGGTGAGTACAGATACGCAGTATTTT	CASSPPGLAGVSTDTQYF
NA	TRBV6-6	NA	TRBJ2-3	TGTGCCAGCAGCCGGAGAGGGGACACAGATACGCAGTATTTT	CASSRRGDTDTQYF
NA	TRBV2	few	TRBJ1-1	TGTGCCGGCCACAGGGAAGTGAACACTGAAGCTTTCTTT	CAGHREVNTEAFF
TRBD1	TRBV5-1	NA	TRBJ2-5	TGCGCCAGCGGCCAACAGGGGGCGGAGACCCAGTACTTC	CASGQQGAETQYF
TRBD1	TRBV5-5	NA	TRBJ1-4	TGTGCCAGCAGCTCGGACAGGGGGCGAGGGGAAAAACTGTTTTTT	CASSSDRGRGEKLFF
TRBD2	TRBV19	once	TRBJ2-1	TGTGCCAGTAAAAGACTAGCGGGAGGGCGTTCCTCCTACAATGAGCAGTTCTTC	CASKRLAGGRSSYNEQFF
TRBD1	TRBV4-2	once	TRBJ1-2	TGTGCCAGCAGCCAATCCGGCCAGGGGGCTACATATGGCTACACCTTC	CASSQSGQGATYGYTF
NA	TRBV6-1	once	TRBJ2-7	TGTGCCAGCAGTGGACAGCTCGACTCCTACGAGCAGTACTTC	CASSGQLDSYEQYF
NA	TRBV4-1	NA	TRBJ1-1	TGCGCCAGCAGCCAAGTATCAGTCACTGAAGCTTTCTTT	CASSQVSVTEAFF
NA	TRBV6-6	NA	TRBJ2-3	TGTGCCAGCACCAACGGGGAAGGGCGCACAGATACGCAGTATTTT	CASTNGEGRTDTQYF
NA	TRBV7-2	NA	TRBJ2-5	TGTGCCAGCAGCCTCGGGGCAGGAGAGAAAGAGACCCAGTACTTC	CASSLGAGEKETQYF
NA	TRBV5-8	NA	TRBJ2-7	TGTGCCAGCAGCTTCGGGGGAAAAACCTACGAGCAGTACTTC	CASSFGGKTYEQYF
NA	TRBV5-1	few	TRBJ1-1	TGCGCCAGCAGCTTCAGGGAGGGGTGGACTGAAGCTTTCTTT	CASSFREGWTEAFF
NA	TRBV6-1	few	TRBJ2-7	TGTGCCAGCTTAGGGGGAAATTTGTACGAGCAGTACTTC	CASLGGNLYEQYF
NA	TRBV30	few	TRBJ1-5	TGTGCCTGGGCTTCTAGCAATCAGCCCCAGCATTTT	CAWASSNQPQHF
NA	TRBV11-2	NA	TRBJ1-3	TGTGCCAGCAGCTTAGAAGGGAAGGCTGGAAACACCATATATTTT	CASSLEGKAGNTIYF
NA	TRBV5-6	NA	TRBJ1-1	TGTGCCAGCAGCCCCCAACAGCGTTTTGAAGCTTTCTTT	CASSPQQRFEAFF
TRBD1	TRBV5-4	NA	TRBJ1-1	TGTGCCAGCAGCCCCAGGGGGATCGACACTGAAGCTTTCTTT	CASSPRGIDTEAFF
NA	TRBV2	NA	TRBJ2-7	TGTGCCAGCAGCTCTCACGAGCAGTACTTC	CASSSHEQYF
NA	TRBV7-2	NA	TRBJ2-1	TGTGCCAGCAGCCTTAGAGTTGAGCAGTTCTTC	CASSLRVEQFF
TRBD1	TRBV13	NA	TRBJ2-3	TGTGCCAGCAGCTTAGCCGGACAGGGGGTTCATACGCAGTATTTT	CASSLAGQGVHTQYF
NA	TRBV6-5	few	TRBJ1-2	TGTGCCAGCAGACGTGGGGGGAACTATGGCTACACCTTC	CASRRGGNYGYTF